One and the same sample provided the 26 T cell receptor beta chains below, sequenced in a study of blood T cell repertoires in COVID-19. Produced via immunoSEQ multiplex PCR; TCRdb's table is partial and in-frame only. Of 200,000 to 250,000 clones detected, roughly 88% appear once; the ten largest clones hold 1.4%. The sequenced material came from peripheral blood. These TCRs come from a woman in her thirties or forties who had recovered from COVID-19.

This clone was recorded a few times. This chain joins TRBV3-1 (or the pseudogene TRBV3-2) and TRBJ1-1, with a weak D call TRBD1 (5 bases). This CDR3 region has 13 residues. The germline V and J ends were trimmed by 8 bases and 10 bases, with 20 bases remaining between them. CDR1 and CDR2 (germline): LGHDT, YNNKEL (reference sequence). CDR3 protein: CASGFGARWGAFF. DNA of the CDR3: TGTGCCAGCGGCTTTGGGGCCCGGTGGGGAGCTTTCTTT.

This chain links TRBV6-5 with TRBJ1-1; 7 nucleotides agree with TRBD1. Trimming removed 5 bases from V and 4 bases from J; junction bases left unmatched: 4. Germline CDR1 MNHEY, CDR2 SVGAGI. This CDR3 is built from 13 residues. The CDR3 sequence is CASSPRGPTEAFF. CDR3 DNA sequence: TGTGCCAGCAGTCCTAGGGGGCCCACTGAAGCTTTCTTT.

The rearrangement uses TRBV7-9 and TRBJ1-4; 11 bases are shared with TRBD1. The germline CDR1 and CDR2 sequences are SEHNR and FQNEAQ (reference sequence). CDR3 size: 13 residues. V dropped 5 bases and J dropped 11; count of bases not matched to a gene: 4. CDR3 residues: CASSARDRGKLFF. CDR3 DNA: TGTGCCAGCAGCGCCCGGGACAGGGGGAAACTGTTTTTT.

The gene calls are TRBV2 and TRBJ2-5; D is possibly TRBD1 (6 bases). V was pared by 7 bases and J by 3 bases, with 12 bases between. The CDR3 contains 13 residues. CDR1 is SNHLY and CDR2 is FYNNEI in the germline V gene. CDR3: CASTRGGEETQYF. The DNA of the CDR3 is TGTGCCAGCACCCGAGGGGGAGAAGAGACCCAGTACTTC.

The chain links TRBV3-1 (or the pseudogene TRBV3-2) to TRBJ2-7, with 10 positions matching TRBD1. The CDR3 runs to 14 residues. The germline V gene encodes CDR1 LGHDT and CDR2 YNNKEL (reference sequence). With 5 bases clipped from V and 4 bases from J, the junction kept 5 bases outside the gene matches. CDR3 sequence: CASSNRDRGYEQYF. CDR3 bases: TGTGCCAGCAGCAACCGGGACAGGGGTTACGAGCAGTACTTC.

This CDR3 reads CASSALPRGGELFF. The CDR3 DNA sequence: TGTGCCAGCAGTGCCCTTCCCCGAGGTGGGGAGCTGTTTTTT. The V and J genes are TRBV2 and TRBJ2-2; unclear D gene. V lost 4 bases, J lost 8 bases, and 14 bases lay in between. Germline V lookup: CDR1 SNHLY, CDR2 FYNNEI. CDR3 size: 14 residues. Full variable domain (missing parts from reference TRBV2 and TRBJ2-2): EPEVTQTPSHQVTQMGQEVILRCVPISNHLYFYWYRQILGQKVEFLVSFYNNEISEKSEIFDDQFSVERPDGSNFTLKIRSTKLEDSAMYFCASSALPRGGELFFGEGSRLTVL.

This clone showed up just once. The rearrangement joins TRBV6-5 to TRBJ2-3, with D possibly matching TRBD1 (5 bases). V shed 0 bases and J shed 14 bases, with 12 bases lying between them. There are 12 residues in the CDR3. Germline V gene lookup returns CDR1 MNHEY and CDR2 SVGAGI. Here the CDR3 DNA reads TGTGCCAGCAGTTACTCGTCAGTTGGGGCGTATTTT. Its translation is CASSYSSVGAYF.

The chain is built from TRBV29-1 and TRBJ2-7; D uncertain. The CDR3 contains 12 residues. The V end lost 6 bases, the J end lost 6 bases, and 15 bases lay between the germline ends. CDR1 and CDR2 from the germline V gene are SQVTM and ANQGSEA. DNA of the CDR3: TGCAGCGTAGACCGACCGACGGGCGAGCAGTACTTC. Its translation: CSVDRPTGEQYF.

This chain connects TRBV7-2 to TRBJ1-1; 7 bases are shared with TRBD1. Per germline, CDR1 SGHTA and CDR2 FQGNSA. J gave up 3 bases and V 4 bases, and 8 bases lay outside the gene matches. The CDR3 has 15 amino acids. The CDR3 DNA reads as TGTGCCAGCAGCTCTATGACAGGGTCGGACACTGAAGCTTTCTTT. This translates into CASSSMTGSDTEAFF.

The chain recombines TRBV12-3 or TRBV12-4 with TRBJ1-5, with D maybe TRBD1 (5 bases). Trimming removed 6 bases from V and 6 bases from J, with 9 bases in between. The length of the CDR3 is 12 residues. For the CDR3, the DNA is TGTGCCAGCAGCCACGGGGGTCAGCCCCAGCATTTT. Amino acids: CASSHGGQPQHF.

This clone appeared many times. The chain has TRBV6-5 and TRBJ1-2, with TRBD1 identical over 8 bases. V was clipped by 8 bases and J by 7 bases; unmatched bases: 6. CDR3 length: 12 residues. Germline V gene data show CDR1 as MNHEY and CDR2 as SVGAGI. The CDR3 spells CASGQGLPGYTF. CDR3 nucleotides: TGTGCCAGCGGACAGGGTCTACCTGGCTACACCTTC.

The chain couples TRBV2 to TRBJ1-5; D remains unclear. Per the germline V gene, CDR1 is SNHLY and CDR2 is FYNNEI. The V end was cut by 2 bases, the J end by 0 bases, with 8 bases between. This CDR3 spans 15 amino acids. The CDR3 nucleotides read TGTGCCAGCAGTGAAAACCCTAATAGCAATCAGCCCCAGCATTTT. Translation: CASSENPNSNQPQHF.

V usage is TRBV6-1 and J usage is TRBJ2-6; 7 bases agree with TRBD1. Trimming removed 1 base from V and 4 bases from J; junction bases left unmatched: 7. This CDR3 comprises 17 residues. Germline V gene data show CDR1 as MNHNS and CDR2 as SASEGT. CDR3 bases: TGTGCCAGCAGTGAAGAGGGGGCGCTGGTCGGGGCCAACGTCCTGACTTTC. This encodes CASSEEGALVGANVLTF.

The chain is built from TRBV6-5 and TRBJ1-1; 9 bases line up with TRBD1. CDR3 length: 14 residues. The V gene end was trimmed by 5 bases and the J gene end by 5 bases; junction bases not matched to a gene: 6. Germline V gene sequence: CDR1 MNHEY, CDR2 SVGAGI. The CDR3 DNA sequence: TGTGCCAGCAGTCCCGACAGGGGGGGTACTGAAGCTTTCTTT. Translated: CASSPDRGGTEAFF.

This clone was seen a few times. This rearrangement joins TRBV28 to TRBJ1-5; no firm D call. V was trimmed by 2 bases and J by 5 bases, leaving 10 bases between them. The CDR3 consists of 14 residues. Germline V lookup: CDR1 MDHEN, CDR2 SYDVKM. The CDR3 DNA sequence: TGTGCCAGCAGTTTACTTCCGGAGGATCAGCCCCAGCATTTT. Its translation is CASSLLPEDQPQHF.

This clone has just a few counts. This chain uses TRBV29-1 with TRBJ2-7, with 16 bases aligning to TRBD2. Germline V lookup: CDR1 SQVTM, CDR2 ANQGSEA. The J segment lost 6 bases and the V segment lost 6 bases, leaving 8 bases of the junction unmatched. The CDR3 sequence is 15 residues long. CDR3 protein: CSVAGTSGGAVEQYF. The CDR3 region has the DNA TGCAGCGTGGCCGGGACTAGCGGGGGGGCCGTCGAGCAGTACTTC.

The chain joins TRBV9 to TRBJ2-3; D remains unclear. Trimming pared 2 bases from V and 2 bases from J, leaving 12 bases between. This CDR3 is built from 15 residues. The germline V gene has CDR1 SGDLS and CDR2 YYNGEE. CDR3 nucleotide sequence: TGTGCCAGCAGCGTGAGAGCATCCCCCACAGATACGCAGTATTTT. Translated: CASSVRASPTDTQYF. Combining the CDR3 with reference TRBV9 and TRBJ2-3 gives the whole variable domain DSGVTQTPKHLITATGQRVTLRCSPRSGDLSVYWYQQSLDQGLQFLIQYYNGEERAKGNILERFSAQQFPDLHSELNLSSLELGDSALYFCASSVRASPTDTQYFGPGTRLTVL.

J is TRBJ1-5 and V is TRBV7-2; 7 bases line up with TRBD1. The CDR3 is 15 residues long. Germline assignment: CDR1 SGHTA and CDR2 FQGNSA. Trimming at V came to 5 bases and at J to 8 bases, leaving 12 bases not matched to a gene. CDR3 residues: CASSPEGVGQKPQHF. The CDR3 DNA follows: TGTGCCAGCAGCCCCGAGGGGGTGGGACAGAAGCCCCAGCATTTT.

This clone was observed once. The V and J genes are TRBV6-6 and TRBJ1-5; D may be TRBD1 (5 bases). The germline gives CDR1 MNHNY, CDR2 SVGAGI (reference sequence). CDR3 size: 13 residues. V was trimmed by 8 bases and J by 2 bases, leaving 10 bases between them. CDR3 in DNA: TGTGCCAGCGGCTCCAGGGGCAATCAGCCCCAGCATTTT. It yields the protein CASGSRGNQPQHF.

This clone was recorded only once. The J gene is TRBJ1-1, the V gene TRBV2; D uncertain. Per the germline V gene, CDR1 is SNHLY and CDR2 is FYNNEI. The CDR3 is made up of 14 amino acids. Trimming shortened V by 4 bases and J by 1 base, and 10 bases separated the two germline ends. CDR3 protein: CASSGLSGNTEAFF. The CDR3 nucleotides read TGTGCCAGCAGTGGTCTAAGCGGGAACACTGAAGCTTTCTTT.

The V and J genes are TRBV7-9 and TRBJ2-1; 10 nucleotides match TRBD1. V shed 8 bases and J 8 bases; nucleotides not matched to a gene: 12. The germline V gene encodes CDR1 SEHNR and CDR2 FQNEAQ (reference sequence). The CDR3 covers 15 residues. DNA of the CDR3: TGTGCCAGCGGGCCCCGGACAGGGGGTGTGTATGAGCAGTTCTTC. It codes for CASGPRTGGVYEQFF. The full variable domain, with the rest looked up from reference TRBV7-9 and TRBJ2-1, is DTGVSQNPRHKITKRGQNVTFRCDPISEHNRLYWYRQTLGQGPEFLTYFQNEAQLEKSRLLSDRFSAERPKGSFSTLEIQRTEQGDSAMYLCASGPRTGGVYEQFFGPGTRLTVL.

The chain has TRBV7-6 and TRBJ2-3; no definite D call. The CDR3 is 14 residues long. Trimming stripped 0 bases from V and 0 bases from J, with 4 bases between. CDR1 and CDR2 from the germline V gene are SGHVS and FNYEAQ. The CDR3 DNA follows: TGTGCCAGCAGCTTAGCGACTAGCACAGATACGCAGTATTTT. Residues: CASSLATSTDTQYF.

CDR3: CASSQDLGRGGEKLFF. As DNA, the CDR3 is TGCGCCAGCAGCCAAGATCTTGGCAGGGGCGGTGAAAAACTGTTTTTT. The chain uses TRBV4-3 and TRBJ1-4; TRBD1 is a possible D gene (6 bases). V was shortened by 0 bases and J by 7 bases, with 15 bases between the two germline ends. This CDR3 is 16 amino acids long. CDR1 is LGHNA, CDR2 YSLEER, per germline.

The chain has TRBV2 and TRBJ2-7, with 13 positions matching TRBD2. After removal of 2 bases from V and 2 bases from J, the junction contained 6 bases not matched to a gene. CDR1 and CDR2 (germline): SNHLY, FYNNEI. The CDR3 has 17 residues. CDR3 DNA sequence: TGTGCCAGCAGTGAACAGGGACTAGCGGGGAGTACCTACGAGCAGTACTTC. Translating it yields CASSEQGLAGSTYEQYF.

This clone was counted between two and nine times. The rearrangement links TRBV3-1 (or the pseudogene TRBV3-2) to TRBJ1-2, with D possibly being TRBD1 (5 bases). The CDR3 length is 14 residues. CDR1 and CDR2 (germline): LGHDT, YNNKEL (reference sequence). V lost 4 bases and J lost 7, with 16 bases in between. Here the CDR3 DNA reads TGTGCCAGCAGCCGCCGACAAGGGGCGGCTGGCTACACCTTC. This codes for CASSRRQGAAGYTF.

The rearrangement uses TRBV7-2 and TRBJ2-7; a weak D match, TRBD1 (5 bases). Looked up from germline, CDR1 is SGHTA and CDR2 is FQGNSA. Trimming cost V 5 bases and J 3 bases, with 14 bases left between them. The CDR3 spans 14 residues. CDR3 in amino acids: CASSPSSRVYEQYF. CDR3 sequence (DNA): TGTGCCAGCAGCCCATCCTCCAGGGTCTACGAGCAGTACTTC.